The clone carrying this T cell receptor beta chain appeared a single time. This specimen belongs to a study of blood T cell repertoires in COVID-19. Original analysis: By means of reference gene primer amplification, nucleated cell counts were estimated. Here immunoSEQ multiplex PCR was the method, and the copy in TCRdb shows in-frame clones only, minus some. V and J calls and clone size follow that table, whereas D and trimming were derived from the DNA. The data contain approximately 440,000 clones, approximately 88% of them singletons. Germline loops: CDR1 SGHTA, CDR2 FQGNSA. The CDR3 has 14 residues. Deletions cut 6 bases from V and 2 bases from J, with 12 bases between.

Sequenced input: peripheral blood. This TCR derives from a woman in her forties or fifties with COVID-19, enrolled during active disease. The rearrangement links TRBV7-2 to TRBJ2-3; a possible D gene is TRBD1 (5 bases). The DNA for the CDR3 is TGTGCCAGCAGTCCAGGGATGTTCACAGATACGCAGTATTTT. This translates into CASSPGMFTDTQYF.